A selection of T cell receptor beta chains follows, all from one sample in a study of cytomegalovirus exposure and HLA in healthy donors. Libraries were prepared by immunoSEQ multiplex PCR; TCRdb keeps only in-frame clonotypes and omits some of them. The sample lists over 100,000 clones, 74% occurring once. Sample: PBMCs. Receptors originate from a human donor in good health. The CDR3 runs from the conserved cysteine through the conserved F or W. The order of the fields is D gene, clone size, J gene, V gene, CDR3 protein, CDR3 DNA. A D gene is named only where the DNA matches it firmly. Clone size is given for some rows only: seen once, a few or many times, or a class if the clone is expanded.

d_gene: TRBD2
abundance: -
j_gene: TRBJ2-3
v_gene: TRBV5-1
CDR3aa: CASSLGTKDDTQYF
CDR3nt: TGCGCCAGCAGCTTAGGGACTAAGGACGATACGCAGTATTTT

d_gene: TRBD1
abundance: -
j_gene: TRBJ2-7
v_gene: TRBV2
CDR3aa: CASSGTGSYEQYF
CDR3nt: TGTGCCAGCAGTGGGACAGGGTCCTACGAGCAGTACTTC

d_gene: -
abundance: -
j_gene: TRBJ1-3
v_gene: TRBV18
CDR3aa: CASSPLHRDRAPSSGNTIYF
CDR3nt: TGTGCCAGCTCACCCCTACACAGGGATAGGGCCCCCAGCTCTGGAAACACCATATATTTT

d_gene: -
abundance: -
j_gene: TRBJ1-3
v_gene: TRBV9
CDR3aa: CASSVDQGRAGNTIYF
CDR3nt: TGTGCCAGCAGCGTAGACCAGGGGAGGGCTGGAAACACCATATATTTT

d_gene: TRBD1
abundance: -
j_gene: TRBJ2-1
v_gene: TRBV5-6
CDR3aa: CASSARQGPYNEQFF
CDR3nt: TGTGCCAGCAGCGCTAGACAGGGGCCCTACAATGAGCAGTTCTTC

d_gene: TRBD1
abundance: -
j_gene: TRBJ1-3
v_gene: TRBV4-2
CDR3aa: CASSQGGTAGNTIYF
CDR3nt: TGTGCCAGCAGCCAGGGCGGGACAGCTGGAAACACCATATATTTT

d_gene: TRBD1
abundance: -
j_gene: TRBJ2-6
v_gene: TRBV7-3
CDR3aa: CASSSRGMGSGANVLTF
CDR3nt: TGTGCCAGCAGCTCCAGGGGGATGGGTTCTGGGGCCAACGTCCTGACTTTC

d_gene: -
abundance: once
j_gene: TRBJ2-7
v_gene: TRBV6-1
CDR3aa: CASSLRQPGDEQYF
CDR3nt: TGTGCCAGCAGCTTAAGACAGCCTGGCGACGAGCAGTACTTC

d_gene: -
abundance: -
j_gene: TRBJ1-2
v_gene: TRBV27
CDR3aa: CASSRGSNYGYTF
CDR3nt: TGTGCCAGCTCCCGGGGTTCGAACTATGGCTACACCTTC

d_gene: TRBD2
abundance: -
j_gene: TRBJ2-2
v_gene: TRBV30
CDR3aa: CAWTYLAGAGELFF
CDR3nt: TGTGCCTGGACTTATCTAGCGGGGGCCGGGGAGCTGTTTTTT

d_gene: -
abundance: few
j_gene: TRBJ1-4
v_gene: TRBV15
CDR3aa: CATSPAGSTNEKLFF
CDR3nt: TGTGCCACCAGCCCCGCAGGGTCGACTAATGAAAAACTGTTTTTT

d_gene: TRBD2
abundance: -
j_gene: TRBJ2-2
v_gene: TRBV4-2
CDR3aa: CASSLLGVSGGRRTGELFF
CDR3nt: TGTGCCAGCAGCCTCCTGGGGGTTTCGGGGGGGCGGAGGACCGGGGAGCTGTTTTTT

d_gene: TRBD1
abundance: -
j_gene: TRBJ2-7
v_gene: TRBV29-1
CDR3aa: CSVEGGQGATTYEQYF
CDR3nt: TGCAGCGTTGAGGGGGGACAGGGTGCTACTACCTACGAGCAGTACTTC

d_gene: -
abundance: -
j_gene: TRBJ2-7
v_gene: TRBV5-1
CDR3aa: CASSLAGEHEQYF
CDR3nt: TGCGCCAGCAGCTTGGCAGGGGAACACGAGCAGTACTTC

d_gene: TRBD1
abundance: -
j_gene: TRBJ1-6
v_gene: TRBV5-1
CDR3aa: CASSPGTGESPLHF
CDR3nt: TGCGCCAGCAGCCCAGGGACAGGGGAATCACCCCTCCACTTT

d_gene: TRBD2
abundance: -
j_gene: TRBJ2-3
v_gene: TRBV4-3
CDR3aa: CASSQELAGGQDTQYF
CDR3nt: TGCGCCAGCAGCCAGGAACTAGCGGGGGGGCAGGATACGCAGTATTTT

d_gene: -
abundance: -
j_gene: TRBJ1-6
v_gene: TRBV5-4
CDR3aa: CASSYNRLHSPLHF
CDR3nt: TGTGCCAGCAGCTACAACAGGCTCCATTCACCCCTCCACTTT

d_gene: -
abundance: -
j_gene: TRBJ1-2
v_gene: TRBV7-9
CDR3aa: CASSLLTGNNYGYTF
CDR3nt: TGTGCCAGCAGCCTCCTTACAGGAAATAACTATGGCTACACCTTC

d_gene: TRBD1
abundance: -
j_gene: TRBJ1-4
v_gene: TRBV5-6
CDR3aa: CASSADRTEKLFF
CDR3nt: TGTGCCAGCAGCGCGGACAGGACAGAAAAACTGTTTTTT

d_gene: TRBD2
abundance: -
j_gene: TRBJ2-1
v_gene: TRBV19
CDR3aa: CASRKLAGGLNEQFF
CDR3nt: TGTGCCAGTAGAAAACTAGCGGGAGGGCTTAATGAGCAGTTCTTC

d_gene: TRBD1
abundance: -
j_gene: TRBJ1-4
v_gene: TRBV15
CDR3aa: CATSMPEGQVNEKLFF
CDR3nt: TGTGCCACCTCTATGCCGGAAGGACAGGTGAATGAAAAACTGTTTTTT

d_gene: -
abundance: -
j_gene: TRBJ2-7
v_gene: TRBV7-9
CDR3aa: CASSLGVAVSYEQYF
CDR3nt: TGTGCCAGCAGCTTAGGGGTAGCGGTTTCCTACGAGCAGTACTTC

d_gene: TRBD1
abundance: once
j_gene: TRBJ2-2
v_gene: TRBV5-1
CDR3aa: CASSLGQGLNTGELFF
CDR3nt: TGCGCCAGCAGCTTGGGACAGGGGCTGAACACCGGGGAGCTGTTTTTT

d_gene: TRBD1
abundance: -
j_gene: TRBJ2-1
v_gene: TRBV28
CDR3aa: CASSPLGQAPTSSYNEQFF
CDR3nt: TGTGCCAGCAGTCCCCTCGGACAGGCACCAACCAGCTCCTACAATGAGCAGTTCTTC

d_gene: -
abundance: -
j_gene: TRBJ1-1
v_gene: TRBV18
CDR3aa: CASSPQGTEAFF
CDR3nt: TGTGCCAGCTCACCTCAGGGCACTGAAGCTTTCTTT

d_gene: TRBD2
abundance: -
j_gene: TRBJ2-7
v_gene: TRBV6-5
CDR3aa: CASSTGTSGRAGQYF
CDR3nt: TGTGCCAGCAGCACCGGGACTAGCGGGAGGGCCGGGCAGTACTTC

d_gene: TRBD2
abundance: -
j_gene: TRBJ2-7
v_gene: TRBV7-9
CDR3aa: CASSSSTSGDSSYEQYF
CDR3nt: TGTGCCAGCAGCTCCTCGACTAGCGGGGACAGCTCCTACGAGCAGTACTTC

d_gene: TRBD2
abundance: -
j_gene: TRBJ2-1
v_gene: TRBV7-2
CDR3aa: CASSPKAGSGNNEQFF
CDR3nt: TGTGCCAGCAGCCCTAAAGCGGGAAGTGGAAACAATGAGCAGTTCTTC

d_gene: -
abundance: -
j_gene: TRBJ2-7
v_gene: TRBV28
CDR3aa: CASSWNWGDEQYF
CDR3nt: TGTGCCAGCAGTTGGAATTGGGGAGACGAGCAGTACTTC

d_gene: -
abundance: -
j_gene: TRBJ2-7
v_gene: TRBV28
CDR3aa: CATRLIYEQYF
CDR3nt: TGTGCCACCAGACTGATATACGAGCAGTACTTC

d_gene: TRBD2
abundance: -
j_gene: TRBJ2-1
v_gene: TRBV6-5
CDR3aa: CASTPLAGGYNEQFF
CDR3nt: TGTGCCAGCACCCCCCTAGCGGGGGGTTACAATGAGCAGTTCTTC

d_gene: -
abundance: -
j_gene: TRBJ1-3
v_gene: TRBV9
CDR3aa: CASTKEASFSGNTIYF
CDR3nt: TGTGCCAGCACAAAAGAGGCCTCTTTCTCTGGAAACACCATATATTTT

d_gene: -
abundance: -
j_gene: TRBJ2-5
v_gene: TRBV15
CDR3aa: CATSRDRGAEETQYF
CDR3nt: TGTGCCACCAGCAGAGATCGGGGGGCCGAGGAGACCCAGTACTTC

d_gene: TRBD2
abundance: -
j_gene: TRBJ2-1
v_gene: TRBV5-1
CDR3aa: CASSPLAGGSYNEQFF
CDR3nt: TGCGCCAGCAGCCCCCTAGCGGGAGGCTCCTACAATGAGCAGTTCTTC

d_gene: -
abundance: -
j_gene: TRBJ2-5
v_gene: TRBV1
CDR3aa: CTSSPLVASGTNKITPETQYF
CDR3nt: -

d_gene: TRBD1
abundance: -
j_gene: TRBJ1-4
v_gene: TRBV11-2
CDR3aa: CASSLIVRGQRNEKLFF
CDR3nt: TGTGCCAGCAGCTTAATTGTACGGGGACAGAGAAATGAAAAACTGTTTTTT

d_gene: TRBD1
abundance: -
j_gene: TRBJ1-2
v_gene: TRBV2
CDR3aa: CASSRPGQGVDYGYTF
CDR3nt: TGTGCCAGCAGTCGACCCGGACAGGGGGTAGACTATGGCTACACCTTC

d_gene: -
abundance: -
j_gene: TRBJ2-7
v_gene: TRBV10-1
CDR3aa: CASPPRGHYEQYF
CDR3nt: TGCGCCAGCCCCCCCAGGGGTCACTACGAGCAGTACTTC

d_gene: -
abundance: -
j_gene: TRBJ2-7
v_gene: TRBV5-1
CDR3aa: CASSLTGTYEQYF
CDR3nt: TGCGCCAGCAGCTTGACAGGGACCTACGAGCAGTACTTC

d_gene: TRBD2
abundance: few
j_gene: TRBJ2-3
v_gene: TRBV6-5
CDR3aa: CASSYRRGARDTQYF
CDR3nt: TGTGCCAGCAGTTACAGGCGGGGGGCCAGGGATACGCAGTATTTT

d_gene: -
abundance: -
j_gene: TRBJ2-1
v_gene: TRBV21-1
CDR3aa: CASVPQAQFF
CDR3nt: TGTGCCAGCGTTCCGCAGGCGCAGTTCTTC

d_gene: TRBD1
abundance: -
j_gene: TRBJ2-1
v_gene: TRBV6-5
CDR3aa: CASRQGLYNEQFF
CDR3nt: TGTGCCAGTAGACAGGGGTTATACAATGAGCAGTTCTTC

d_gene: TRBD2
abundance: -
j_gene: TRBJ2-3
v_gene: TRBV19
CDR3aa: CATTSVSTDTQYF
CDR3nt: TGTGCCACAACTAGCGTAAGCACAGATACGCAGTATTTT

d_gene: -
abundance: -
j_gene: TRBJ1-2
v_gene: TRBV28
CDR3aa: CASRPGLYGYTF
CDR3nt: TGTGCCAGCAGACCGGGTCTCTATGGCTACACCTTC

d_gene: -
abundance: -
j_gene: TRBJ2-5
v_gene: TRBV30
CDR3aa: CAWSVARAGETQYF
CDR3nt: TGTGCCTGGAGTGTTGCGAGGGCTGGAGAGACCCAGTACTTC

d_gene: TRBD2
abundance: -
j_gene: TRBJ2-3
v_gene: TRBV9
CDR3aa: CASGRGLAGTDTQYF
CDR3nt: TGTGCCAGCGGGAGGGGACTAGCGGGGACAGATACGCAGTATTTT

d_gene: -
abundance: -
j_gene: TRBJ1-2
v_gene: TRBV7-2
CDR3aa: CASSLADFYGYTF
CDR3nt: TGTGCCAGCAGCTTAGCGGACTTCTATGGCTACACCTTC

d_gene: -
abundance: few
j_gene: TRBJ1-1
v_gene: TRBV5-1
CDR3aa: CASRASQGNTEAFF
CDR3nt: TGCGCCAGCAGGGCGTCGCAGGGTAATACTGAAGCTTTCTTT

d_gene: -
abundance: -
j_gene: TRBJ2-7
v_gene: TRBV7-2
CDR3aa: CASSFGQTGFYEQYF
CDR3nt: TGTGCCAGCAGCTTTGGTCAAACAGGTTTCTACGAGCAGTACTTC

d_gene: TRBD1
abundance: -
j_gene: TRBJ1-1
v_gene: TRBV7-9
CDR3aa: CASSPPDRPEAFF
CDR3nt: TGTGCCAGCAGCCCTCCGGACAGGCCTGAAGCTTTCTTT

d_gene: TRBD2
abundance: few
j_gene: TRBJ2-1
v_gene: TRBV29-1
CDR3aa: CSVEEPPGGNEQFF
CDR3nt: TGCAGCGTTGAAGAACCCCCCGGGGGGAATGAGCAGTTCTTC

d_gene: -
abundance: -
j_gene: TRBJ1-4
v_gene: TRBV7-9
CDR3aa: CASSLGLNEKLFF
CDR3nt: TGTGCCAGCAGCTTGGGCCTTAATGAAAAACTGTTTTTT

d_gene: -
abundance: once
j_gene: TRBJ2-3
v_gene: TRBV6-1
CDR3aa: CASRKLRETDTQYF
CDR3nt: TGTGCCAGCAGAAAGCTCAGGGAAACAGATACGCAGTATTTT

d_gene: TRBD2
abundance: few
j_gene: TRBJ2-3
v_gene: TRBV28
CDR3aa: CASSSLGLAGEEDTQYF
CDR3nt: TGTGCCAGCAGTTCTCTAGGGCTAGCGGGAGAAGAGGATACGCAGTATTTT

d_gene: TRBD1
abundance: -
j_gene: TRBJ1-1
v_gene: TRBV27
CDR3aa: CASSPQTGGAFF
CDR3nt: TGTGCCAGCAGTCCTCAGACAGGGGGGGCTTTCTTT